These 7 T cell receptor beta chains were sequenced from one sample in a study of tumor and adjacent non-tumor tissue in lung cancer. TCRbeta libraries were built with three rounds of nested PCR, modified from ARM-PCR. TCRdb ran MiXCR on the multiplex PCR reads and lists one entry per CDR3 protein. The sample has approximately 150,000 distinct CDR3 sequences; around 66% are singletons. No cell sorting was done before RNA was extracted from the tissue. Sequencing was performed on lung tumor tissue. The receptors originated from a man aged 55 to 70 with small cell lung cancer.

The V gene is TRBV12-3 or TRBV12-4, the J gene TRBJ2-7; 7 nucleotides line up with TRBD2. The CDR3 spans 16 residues. V dropped 2 bases and J dropped 0; count of bases not matched to a gene: 7. The CDR3 nucleotides are TGTGCCAGCAGTTTACGCCTGGGGGGGGTCTCCTACGAGCAGTACTTC. Its protein is CASSLRLGGVSYEQYF.

Many counts were recorded for this clonotype. The V call is TRBV20-1, the J call TRBJ2-7; a possible D gene is TRBD2 (6 bases). CDR1 is DFQATT and CDR2 is SNEGSKA in the germline V gene (reference sequence). This CDR3 is built from 17 residues. V lost 1 base, J lost 0 bases, and 19 bases lay in between. The CDR3 loop reads CSARAYGSSANSYEQYF. The DNA of the CDR3 is TGCAGTGCTAGAGCTTATGGCTCTAGCGCAAACTCCTACGAGCAGTACTTC.

The J gene is TRBJ1-2, the V gene TRBV20-1, with D hard to call. Trimming removed 6 bases at V and 0 bases at J, with 11 bases between. Germline CDR1 DFQATT, CDR2 SNEGSKA (reference sequence). This CDR3 region has 13 residues. This chain's CDR3 is CSARAASNYGYTF. As DNA, the CDR3 is TGCAGTGCGAGGGCGGCTTCTAACTATGGCTACACCTTC.

The rearrangement joins TRBV28 to TRBJ2-1; 12 positions match TRBD2. V shed 6 bases, J shed 7 bases, and the junction held 1 base outside the gene matches. The CDR3 is 13 amino acids. The germline gives CDR1 MDHEN, CDR2 SYDVKM. DNA for the CDR3: TGTGCCAGCAGGACTAGCGGGAGAAATGAGCAGTTCTTC. Protein product: CASRTSGRNEQFF.

Concerning this clonotype itself: Compared with germline, one end of the junction differs, possibly owing to a read error. V gene TRBV12-3 or TRBV12-4 combines with J gene TRBJ2-7; no firm D call. This CDR3 spans 16 amino acids. This CDR3 reads CASTLASAGSSYEHYF. The CDR3, as DNA: TGTGCCAGCACCCTCGCGAGTGCAGGAAGTTCCTACGAGCACTACTTC.

This sequence joins TRBV20-1 and TRBJ2-7, with TRBD2 identical over 7 bases. Germline CDR1 reads DFQATT; CDR2 reads SNEGSKA (reference sequence). The CDR3 covers 14 residues. The V segment lost 0 bases and the J segment 7 bases; nucleotides outside the gene matches: 9. CDR3 amino acids: CSARDLKRDREQYF. CDR3 DNA: TGCAGTGCTAGAGATCTTAAGCGGGACCGAGAGCAGTACTTC.

This clonotype came up many times. V gene TRBV11-3 combines with J gene TRBJ1-3; perhaps TRBD1 as D (5 bases). This CDR3 has 13 residues. The germline V gene has CDR1 SGHNT and CDR2 YENEEA. V lost 5 bases, J lost 3 bases, and 8 bases lay in between. This CDR3 is CASSLGVGNTIYF. DNA for the CDR3: TGTGCCAGCAGCCTAGGGGTTGGAAACACCATATATTTT.